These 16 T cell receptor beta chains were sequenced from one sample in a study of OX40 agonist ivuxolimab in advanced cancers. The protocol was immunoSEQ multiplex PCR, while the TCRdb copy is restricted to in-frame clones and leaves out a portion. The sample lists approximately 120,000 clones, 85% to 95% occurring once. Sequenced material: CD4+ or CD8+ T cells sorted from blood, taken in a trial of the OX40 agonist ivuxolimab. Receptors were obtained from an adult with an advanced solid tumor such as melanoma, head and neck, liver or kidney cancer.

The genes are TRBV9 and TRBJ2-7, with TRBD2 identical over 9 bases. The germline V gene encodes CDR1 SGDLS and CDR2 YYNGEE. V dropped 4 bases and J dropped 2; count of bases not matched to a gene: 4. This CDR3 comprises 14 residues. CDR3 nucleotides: TGTGCCAGCAGCCCGACTAGCGGTACCTACGAGCAGTACTTC. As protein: CASSPTSGTYEQYF.

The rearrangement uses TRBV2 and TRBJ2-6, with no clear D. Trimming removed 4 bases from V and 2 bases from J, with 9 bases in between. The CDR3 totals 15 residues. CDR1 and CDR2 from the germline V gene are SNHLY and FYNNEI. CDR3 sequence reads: CASSVRPPGANVLTF. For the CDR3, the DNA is TGTGCCAGCAGTGTACGTCCGCCTGGGGCCAACGTCCTGACTTTC.

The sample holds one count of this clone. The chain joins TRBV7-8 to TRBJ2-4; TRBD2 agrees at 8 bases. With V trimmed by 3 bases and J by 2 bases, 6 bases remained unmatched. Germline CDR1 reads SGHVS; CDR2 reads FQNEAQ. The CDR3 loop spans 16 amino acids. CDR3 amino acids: CASSLGLGSPKNIQYF. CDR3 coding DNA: TGTGCCAGCAGCTTGGGACTAGGGTCCCCCAAAAACATTCAGTACTTC.

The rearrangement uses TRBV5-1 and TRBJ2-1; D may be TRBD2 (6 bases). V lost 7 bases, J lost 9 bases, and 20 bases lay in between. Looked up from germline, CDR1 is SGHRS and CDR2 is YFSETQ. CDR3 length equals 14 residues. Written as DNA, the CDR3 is TGCGCCAGCTCCGGGGGAGCGGCTAAGAGTGAGCAGTTCTTC. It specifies CASSGGAAKSEQFF.

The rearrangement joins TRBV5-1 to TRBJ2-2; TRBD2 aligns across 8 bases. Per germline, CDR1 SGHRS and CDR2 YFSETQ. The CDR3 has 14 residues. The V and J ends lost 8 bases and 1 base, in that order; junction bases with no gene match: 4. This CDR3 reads CASLAGENTGELFF. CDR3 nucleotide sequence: TGCGCCAGTCTAGCGGGTGAGAACACCGGGGAGCTGTTTTTT. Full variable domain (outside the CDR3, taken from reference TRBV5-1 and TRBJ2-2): KAGVTQTPRYLIKTRGQQVTLSCSPISGHRSVSWYQQTPGQGLQFLFEYFSETQRNKGNFPGRFSGRQFSNSRSEMNVSTLELGDSALYLCASLAGENTGELFFGEGSRLTVL.

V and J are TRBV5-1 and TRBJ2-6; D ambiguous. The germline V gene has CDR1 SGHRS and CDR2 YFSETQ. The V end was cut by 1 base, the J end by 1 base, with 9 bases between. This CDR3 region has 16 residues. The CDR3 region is CASSLTAASGANVLTF. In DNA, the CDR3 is TGCGCCAGCAGCTTGACCGCGGCGTCTGGGGCCAACGTCCTGACTTTC.

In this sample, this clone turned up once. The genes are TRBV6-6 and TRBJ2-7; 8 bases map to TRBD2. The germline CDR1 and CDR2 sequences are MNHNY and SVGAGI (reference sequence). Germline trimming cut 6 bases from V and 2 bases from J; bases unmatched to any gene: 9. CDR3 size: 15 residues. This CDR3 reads CASSQISGTTYEQYF. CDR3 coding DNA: TGTGCCAGCAGCCAAATTAGCGGGACAACCTACGAGCAGTACTTC.

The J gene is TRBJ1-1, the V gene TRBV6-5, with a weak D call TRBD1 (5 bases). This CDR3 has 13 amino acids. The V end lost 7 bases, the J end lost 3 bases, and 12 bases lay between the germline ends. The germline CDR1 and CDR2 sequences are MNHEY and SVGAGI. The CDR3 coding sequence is TGTGCCAGCACCTGGGGGGTTGACACTGAAGCTTTCTTT. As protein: CASTWGVDTEAFF.

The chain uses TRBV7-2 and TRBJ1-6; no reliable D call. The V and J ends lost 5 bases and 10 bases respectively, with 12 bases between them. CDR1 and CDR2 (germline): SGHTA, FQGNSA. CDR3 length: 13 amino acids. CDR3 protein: CASSITTGSPLHF. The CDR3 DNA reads TGTGCCAGCAGCATAACCACGGGGTCACCCCTCCACTTT. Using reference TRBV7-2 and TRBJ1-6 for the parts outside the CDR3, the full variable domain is GAGVSQSPSNKVTEKGKDVELRCDPISGHTALYWYRQSLGQGLEFLIYFQGNSAPDKSGLPSDRFSAERTGGSVSTLTIQRTQQEDSAVYLCASSITTGSPLHFGNGTRLTVT.

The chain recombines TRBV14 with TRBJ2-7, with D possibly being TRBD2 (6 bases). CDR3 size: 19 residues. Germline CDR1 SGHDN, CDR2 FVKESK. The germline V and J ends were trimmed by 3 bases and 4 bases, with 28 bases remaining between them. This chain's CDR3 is CASSQGLNGALYRVYEQYF. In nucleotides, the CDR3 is TGTGCCAGCAGCCAGGGACTCAACGGGGCCTTATATCGCGTGTACGAGCAGTACTTC.

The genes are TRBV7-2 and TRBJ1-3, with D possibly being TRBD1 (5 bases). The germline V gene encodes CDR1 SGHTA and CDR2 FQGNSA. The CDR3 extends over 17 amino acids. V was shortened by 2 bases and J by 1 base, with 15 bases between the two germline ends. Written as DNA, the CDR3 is TGTGCCAGCAGCTTACGCCCCGGGGGAAGGTCTGGAAACACCATATATTTT. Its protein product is CASSLRPGGRSGNTIYF. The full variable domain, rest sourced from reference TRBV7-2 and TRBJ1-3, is GAGVSQSPSNKVTEKGKDVELRCDPISGHTALYWYRQSLGQGLEFLIYFQGNSAPDKSGLPSDRFSAERTGGSVSTLTIQRTQQEDSAVYLCASSLRPGGRSGNTIYFGEGSWLTVV.

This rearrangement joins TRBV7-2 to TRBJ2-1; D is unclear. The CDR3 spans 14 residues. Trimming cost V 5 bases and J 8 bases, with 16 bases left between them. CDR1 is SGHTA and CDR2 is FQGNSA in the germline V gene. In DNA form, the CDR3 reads TGTGCCAGCAGCCGCATGGTTGGTAACGATGAGCAGTTCTTC. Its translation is CASSRMVGNDEQFF.

The CDR3 loop is CASSEMGQGAQKLFF. The CDR3 DNA is TGTGCCAGCAGTGAAATGGGACAGGGGGCGCAGAAACTGTTTTTT. The chain couples TRBV6-1 to TRBJ1-4; 12 positions agree with TRBD1. Germline values: CDR1 MNHNS, CDR2 SASEGT. Trimming removed 2 bases from V and 11 bases from J; junction bases left unmatched: 6. The CDR3 runs to 15 residues.

This CDR3 is CAWSVLAGAGDTQYF. The CDR3 DNA reads TGTGCCTGGAGTGTACTAGCGGGAGCGGGAGATACGCAGTATTTT. The rearrangement uses TRBV30 and TRBJ2-3; TRBD2 aligns across 11 bases. The CDR3 length is 15 residues. CDR1 and CDR2 (germline): GTSNPN, SVGIG (reference sequence). J was trimmed by 5 bases and V by 0 bases; bases with no gene match: 4.

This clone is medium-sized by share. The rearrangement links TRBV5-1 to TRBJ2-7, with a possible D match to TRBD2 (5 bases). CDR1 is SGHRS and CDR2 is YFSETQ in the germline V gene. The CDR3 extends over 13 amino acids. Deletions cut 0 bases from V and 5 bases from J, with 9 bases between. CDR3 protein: CASSLELVDEQYF. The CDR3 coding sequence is TGCGCCAGCAGCTTGGAACTAGTCGACGAGCAGTACTTC.

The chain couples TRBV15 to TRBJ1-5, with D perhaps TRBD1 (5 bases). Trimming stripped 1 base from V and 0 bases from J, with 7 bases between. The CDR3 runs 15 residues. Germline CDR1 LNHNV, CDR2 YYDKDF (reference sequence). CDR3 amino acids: CATSRGDSSNQPQHF. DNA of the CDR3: TGTGCCACCAGCAGAGGAGACAGTAGCAATCAGCCCCAGCATTTT.